This TCR beta chain emerged from a study of cytomegalovirus exposure and HLA in healthy donors. The germline V and J ends were trimmed by 9 bases and 5 bases, with 15 bases remaining between them. CDR1 and CDR2 (germline): MNHEY, SVGAGI. The CDR3 has 13 residues. Researchers ran the PCR with 60 Vbeta and 13 Jbeta primers. Libraries were prepared by immunoSEQ multiplex PCR; TCRdb keeps only in-frame clonotypes and omits some of them. The table for this sample gives about 140,000 clones. Sequenced input: PBMCs. This receptor was taken from a woman aged 18-30 years in good health and CMV-seronegative. V usage is TRBV6-5 and J usage is TRBJ2-3; the D gene is possibly TRBD1 (5 bases). As DNA, the CDR3 is TGTGCCAGTTCAGGGTTGAAGGGAGATACGCAGTATTTT. Protein: CASSGLKGDTQYF.